The entry that follows covers one T cell receptor (beta chain) sequence. Original processing methods: How many nucleated cells were present was estimated from reference gene primer amplification. The table came from immunoSEQ multiplex PCR; TCRdb's copy has only in-frame clones and leaves some out. V and J calls and clone size are copied from that table; D and trimming were computed from the DNA. The data hold 130,000 or so clones, with approximately 84% observed a single time. This record belongs to a study of blood T cell repertoires in COVID-19. Study background: Collection of acute and convalescent COVID-19 samples took place in the United States, Italy and Spain. PBMCs, B-cell-depleted T cells, or T cells were the source of the cDNA or gDNA that made up the material.

This CDR3 contains 16 residues. The germline V gene encodes CDR1 MNHNY and CDR2 SVGAGI (reference sequence). With 8 bases clipped from V and 2 bases from J, the junction kept 13 bases outside the gene matches. The chain employs TRBV6-6 and TRBJ2-7, with TRBD2 matching over 9 bases. The TCR comes from a woman aged 80 or over with acute or convalescent COVID-19. Sequencing was done on a sample of peripheral blood. Written as DNA, the CDR3 is TGTGCCAGCGCTAGGGGCTGGACTAGCGCGGCCTACGAGCAGTACTTC. It specifies CASARGWTSAAYEQYF.